This TCR beta chain was profiled in a study of shared clonotypes between healthy human individuals. The V end was cut by 0 bases, the J end by 5 bases, with 13 bases between. The germline V gene has CDR1 MNHNS and CDR2 SASEGT. This CDR3 has 16 residues. Naive CD8 populations comprised CD45RO-negative cells positively selected for CCR7, excluding terminally differentiated effector memory CD45RA+ cells. Some clones are missing from TCRdb's copy, which holds only in-frame ones; the method was immunoSEQ multiplex PCR. The table includes about 1,800,000 clones, about 95% detected once. This sequence was found in a man aged 18-30 years in good health. This chain joins TRBV6-1 and TRBJ1-4; D is perhaps TRBD1 (5 bases). Sequencing was performed on naive CD8+ T cells sorted from blood. CDR3 sequence: CASSEAPGLANEKLFF. Written as DNA, the CDR3 is TGTGCCAGCAGTGAAGCGCCGGGACTCGCCAATGAAAAACTGTTTTTT.